This T cell receptor (beta chain) was found in a study of shared clonotypes between healthy human individuals. All of the donors resided in Nashville, Tennessee, and each was a Caucasian adult. Germline CDR1 and CDR2: SGHKS and YYEKEE (reference sequence). This CDR3 region has 15 residues. Trimming removed 5 bases at V and 0 bases at J, with 12 bases between. Researchers ran the assay at a deep level. Assay used: immunoSEQ multiplex PCR; TCRdb lists only in-frame clones, some missing. The sample lists under 2.5 million clones, roughly 90% occurring once. The receptor's source is a young man in good health. Some clones in this sample may be carry-over from other donors' samples. Material for sequencing was naive CD4+ T cells from PBMCs. This sample's subset: CD45RA+ positively selected. The rearrangement uses TRBV5-5 and TRBJ2-1, with D uncertain. The DNA of the CDR3 is TGTGCCAGCAGAAAAGCCACAAGCTCCTACAATGAGCAGTTCTTC. Its protein is CASRKATSSYNEQFF.